Each of the 17 T cell receptor beta chains below was sequenced from the same sample in a study of blood T cell repertoires in COVID-19. Generated by immunoSEQ multiplex PCR, the TCRdb table keeps only in-frame clones and is missing some. Of fewer than 250,000 clones in the sample, about 84% are singletons; the top ten hold 5% to 7%. Sequenced sample: peripheral blood. The receptors were gathered from a woman over 75 with COVID-19, enrolled during active disease.

V usage is TRBV5-8 and J usage is TRBJ2-5, with D possibly being TRBD2 (5 bases). Trimming stripped 3 bases from V and 5 bases from J, with 17 bases between. The CDR3 has 15 amino acids. Germline V gene data show CDR1 as SGHTS and CDR2 as YDEGEE. Here the CDR3 reads CASSSDSSSRETQYF. For the CDR3, the DNA is TGTGCCAGCAGCTCGGACTCCTCCTCCCGGGAGACCCAGTACTTC.

This clone was observed once. The chain has TRBV15 and TRBJ2-3; perhaps TRBD1 as D (6 bases). The germline CDR1 and CDR2 sequences are LNHNV and YYDKDF (reference sequence). Trimming took off 5 bases at V and 9 bases at J, with 18 bases between the two ends. This CDR3 is 14 amino acids long. CDR3 protein: CATSPGERGLTQYF. The CDR3 nucleotides read TGTGCCACCAGCCCAGGGGAGCGAGGGTTGACGCAGTATTTT.

This chain joins TRBV5-6 and TRBJ2-5, with TRBD1 identical over 11 bases. V was clipped by 1 base and J by 1 base; unmatched bases: 3. Germline V gene data show CDR1 as SGHDT and CDR2 as YYEEEE. The CDR3 is made up of 16 amino acids. CDR3 in DNA: TGTGCCAGCAGCTTGCGGGGGACAGGGGGCCAAGAGACCCAGTACTTC. Its protein product is CASSLRGTGGQETQYF.

The rearrangement joins TRBV24-1 to TRBJ1-2, with TRBD1 matching 8 bases. CDR1 and CDR2 from the germline V gene are KGHDR and SFDVKD. J was trimmed by 4 bases and V by 4 bases; bases with no gene match: 4. The CDR3 has 14 residues. CDR3 protein: CATSDLGQAYGYTF. The CDR3 nucleotides are TGTGCCACCAGTGACCTGGGACAGGCCTATGGCTACACCTTC.

The chain carries TRBV7-2 and TRBJ2-7; TRBD2 agrees at 7 bases. Germline V lookup: CDR1 SGHTA, CDR2 FQGNSA. The CDR3 consists of 16 residues. Trimming at V came to 1 base and at J to 7 bases, leaving 13 bases not matched to a gene. The CDR3, as DNA: TGTGCCAGCAGCTTAGGGGGGTCCCGGGAGGCCGGGGAGCAGTACTTC. It is translated as CASSLGGSREAGEQYF.

This clone turned up a few times. The sample holds other DNA sequences that translate to the same CDR3. The V call is TRBV18, the J call TRBJ1-6; 8 bases are a match to TRBD1. The germline gives CDR1 KGHSH, CDR2 LQKENI. With V trimmed by 6 bases and J by 5 bases, 3 bases remained unmatched. This CDR3 is built from 14 residues. The CDR3 region has the DNA TGTGCCAGCTCGCCGACAGGGGATAATTCACCCCTCCACTTT. Its translation: CASSPTGDNSPLHF.

The gene calls are TRBV10-2 and TRBJ2-7; maybe TRBD2 (5 bases). The CDR3 runs 15 residues. V lost 3 bases to trimming and J lost 1 base, with 13 bases between them. CDR1 and CDR2 (germline): WSHSY, SAAADI. The CDR3 sequence is CASSDFFTRSYEQYF. The DNA for the CDR3 is TGCGCCAGCAGTGATTTCTTCACTAGGTCCTACGAGCAGTACTTC.

The V call is TRBV18, the J call TRBJ1-1, with TRBD1 matching over 10 bases. The CDR3 has 15 amino acids. CDR1 is KGHSH, CDR2 LQKENI, per germline. The V and J ends lost 1 base and 6 bases, in that order; junction bases with no gene match: 5. For the CDR3, the DNA is TGTGCCAGCTCACCACGACAGGGGGCAGAAGCTGAAGCTTTCTTT. It yields the protein CASSPRQGAEAEAFF.

Only a few counts were recorded for this clone. The chain joins TRBV6-5 to TRBJ1-3; D not resolved. Germline lookup yields CDR1 MNHEY and CDR2 SVGAGI. There are 16 residues in the CDR3. Trimming took off 0 bases at V and 0 bases at J, with 9 bases between the two ends. The chain's CDR3 is CASSYSAGSSGNTIYF. The CDR3 region has the DNA TGTGCCAGCAGTTACTCGGCAGGTAGCTCTGGAAACACCATATATTTT.

V and J are TRBV6-5 and TRBJ2-3; the match to TRBD1 covers 7 bases. The ends lost 5 bases at V and 2 bases at J; junction bases unmatched: 7. Looked up from germline, CDR1 is MNHEY and CDR2 is SVGAGI. The CDR3 is made up of 15 amino acids. CDR3 nucleotide sequence: TGTGCCAGCAGTCCACAGGGGTCCCTCACAGATACGCAGTATTTT. It encodes CASSPQGSLTDTQYF.

J is TRBJ1-2 and V is TRBV25-1, with D perhaps TRBD1 (6 bases). The CDR3 has 13 amino acids. From germline, CDR1 is MGHDK and CDR2 SYGVNS. With 6 bases removed from V and 4 bases from J, the gap between germline ends came to 12 bases. The CDR3 DNA follows: TGTGCCAGCAGCTCACCAGGGGTCTATGGCTACACCTTC. Translation: CASSSPGVYGYTF.

This clone was seen a few times. The V gene is TRBV28, the J gene TRBJ1-2; D call uncertain. Germline V CDR1 and CDR2: MDHEN, SYDVKM. Trimming took off 6 bases at V and 2 bases at J, with 10 bases between the two ends. This CDR3 comprises 13 residues. CDR3 DNA sequence: TGTGCCAGCAGAATTGGGGAGAACTATGGCTACACCTTC. This sequence encodes CASRIGENYGYTF.

This clone has only one observation. The chain joins TRBV5-1 to TRBJ2-1; the D gene is possibly TRBD2 (6 bases). This CDR3 is built from 13 residues. Per the germline V gene, CDR1 is SGHRS and CDR2 is YFSETQ. V lost 4 bases to trimming and J lost 6 bases, with 11 bases between them. The CDR3: CASSGAGSNEQFF. CDR3 coding DNA: TGCGCCAGCAGCGGGGCGGGGAGCAATGAGCAGTTCTTC.

V and J are TRBV5-1 and TRBJ1-6, with D maybe TRBD1 (6 bases). This CDR3 has 13 amino acids. Germline-derived CDR1 and CDR2 are SGHRS and YFSETQ. V lost 3 bases, J lost 7 bases, and 8 bases lay in between. The DNA for the CDR3 is TGCGCCAGCAGCTACGACAGGAATTCACCCCTCCACTTT. Protein: CASSYDRNSPLHF.

The rearrangement links TRBV4-1 to TRBJ1-1, with TRBD1 as a possible D gene (6 bases). The V end was cut by 0 bases, the J end by 1 base, with 15 bases between. In germline, CDR1 is MGHRA, CDR2 YSYEKL. The CDR3 runs 17 residues. The CDR3 DNA reads as TGCGCCAGCAGCCAAGATCTTGGCACAGGGCGGAACACTGAAGCTTTCTTT. Protein: CASSQDLGTGRNTEAFF.

On this clone: Other DNA sequences of this sample code for an identical CDR3. The rearrangement links TRBV28 to TRBJ1-5; TRBD1 is a possible D gene (6 bases). Between the trimmed V and J ends, which lost 5 bases and 5 bases, there was a span of 10 bases. CDR1 and CDR2 (germline): MDHEN, SYDVKM. The CDR3 has 13 residues. CDR3 DNA: TGTGCCAGCAGTCTGGACAGTTATCAGCCCCAGCATTTT. Its protein product is CASSLDSYQPQHF.

The chain's CDR3 is CASRKGDRGLYTEAFF. CDR3 sequence (DNA): TGTGCCAGCAGGAAAGGGGACAGGGGGCTGTACACTGAAGCTTTCTTT. The chain combines TRBV6-6 with TRBJ1-1, with 12 bases fitting TRBD1. Germline assignment: CDR1 MNHNY and CDR2 SVGAGI (reference sequence). J was trimmed by 3 bases and V by 6 bases; bases with no gene match: 8. CDR3 length: 16 amino acids.